These T cell receptor beta chains were read from a single sample in a study of control samples from healthy donors and cancer patients. Clones were sequenced by immunoSEQ multiplex PCR, and TCRdb holds only the in-frame ones, with some missing. The sample gives around 71,000 clones, 90% of which show up once; more than 0.95% is in the top ten. Sequencing was carried out using PBMCs. The receptor set was obtained from a woman in her 50s with colorectal cancer. Each CDR3 is given with its conserved first and last residue. D genes are given only for firm matches. Rows give clone size only sometimes, using once, few, many, or a class for an expanded clone.

. | 15 | TRBJ1-5 | . | TRBV6-6 | CASSYSGGPSEPQHF | TGTGCCAGCAGTTACTCGGGAGGTCCATCCGAGCCCCAGCATTTT
. | 13 | TRBJ2-7 | TRBD1 | TRBV2 | CASGQDFSYEQYF | TGTGCCAGCGGACAGGACTTCTCCTACGAGCAGTACTTC
. | 16 | TRBJ2-5 | . | TRBV4-1 | CASSQFRASQVGTQYF | TGCGCCAGCAGCCAATTCCGGGCCTCCCAAGTCGGGACCCAGTACTTC
. | 14 | TRBJ1-1 | . | TRBV11-2 | CASSALRQSTEAFF | TGTGCCAGCAGCGCATTACGACAGTCCACTGAAGCTTTCTTT
. | 15 | TRBJ2-3 | . | TRBV6-5 | CASSPQTASTDTQYF | TGTGCCAGCAGCCCCCAGACGGCTAGCACAGATACGCAGTATTTT
. | 13 | TRBJ1-1 | . | TRBV5-1 | CASSPDGGAEAFF | TGCGCCAGCAGCCCTGATGGGGGAGCTGAAGCTTTCTTT
. | 15 | TRBJ2-3 | . | TRBV6-5 | CASSPRGLGRDTQYF | TGTGCCAGCAGCCCGCGGGGGCTGGGAAGGGATACACAGTATTTT
. | 15 | TRBJ2-3 | . | TRBV4-1 | CASSQLAWGTDTQYF | TGCGCCAGCAGCCAACTAGCTTGGGGCACAGATACGCAGTATTTT
. | 20 | TRBJ1-6 | . | TRBV18 | CASSPGLIGGASSYNSPLHF | TGTGCCAGCTCACCAGGGTTAATCGGCGGGGCGAGCTCCTATAATTCACCCCTCCACTTT
. | 15 | TRBJ2-2 | . | TRBV18 | CASSPRGGPGGELFF | TGTGCCAGCTCACCCCGTGGGGGGCCCGGCGGGGAGCTGTTTTTT
. | 13 | TRBJ2-7 | TRBD2 | TRBV29-1 | CSGLAGGDYEQYF | TGCAGCGGACTAGCGGGCGGGGACTACGAGCAGTACTTC
. | 14 | TRBJ2-7 | TRBD1 | TRBV5-4 | CASSLIGQGYEQYF | TGTGCCAGCAGCTTGATAGGACAGGGCTACGAGCAGTACTTC
. | 15 | TRBJ1-3 | TRBD1 | TRBV5-6 | CASSTRTGAGNTIYF | TGTGCCAGCAGCACAAGGACAGGGGCTGGAAACACCATATATTTT
. | 14 | TRBJ1-2 | . | TRBV5-1 | CASSFRRSGYGYTF | TGCGCCAGCAGCTTTAGACGGTCTGGCTATGGCTACACCTTC
once | 16 | TRBJ2-6 | . | TRBV9 | CASSVVVGFGANVLTF | TGTGCCAGCAGCGTAGTAGTGGGCTTCGGGGCCAACGTCCTGACTTTC
. | 13 | TRBJ2-7 | . | TRBV7-3 | CASSSNGGREQYF | TGTGCCAGCAGCTCCAATGGGGGGCGCGAGCAGTACTTC
. | 16 | TRBJ2-1 | . | TRBV7-9 | CASSLGGGRSYNEQFF | TGTGCCAGCAGCTTGGGAGGGGGGCGCTCCTACAATGAGCAGTTCTTC
. | 13 | TRBJ1-1 | . | TRBV7-9 | CASSSGSHAEAFF | TGTGCCAGCAGCTCCGGGTCCCACGCTGAAGCTTTCTTT
. | 17 | TRBJ1-5 | TRBD1 | TRBV6-6 | CASSQSSTGGINQPQHF | TGTGCCAGCAGTCAGAGTTCGACAGGGGGAATCAATCAGCCCCAGCATTTT
. | 17 | TRBJ2-1 | . | TRBV7-3 | CASSPTAAGRIYNEQFF | TGTGCCAGCAGCCCCACGGCTGCGGGACGGATTTACAATGAGCAGTTCTTC
. | 16 | TRBJ2-3 | TRBD2 | TRBV5-5 | CASKWSAGEIADTQYF | TGTGCCAGCAAATGGTCGGCGGGAGAAATTGCAGATACGCAGTATTTT
. | 12 | TRBJ1-2 | . | TRBV29-1 | CSVDRKNYGYTF | TGCAGCGTTGACAGGAAGAACTATGGCTACACCTTC
. | 14 | TRBJ2-3 | TRBD2 | TRBV24-1 | CATRGGEIRSAQYF | TGTGCCACCAGGGGGGGGGAAATTCGATCGGCGCAGTATTTT
. | 14 | TRBJ1-6 | . | TRBV6-5 | CASTLDSYNSPLHF | TGTGCCAGCACTCTGGACAGCTATAATTCACCCCTCCACTTT
. | 14 | TRBJ2-7 | TRBD1 | TRBV28 | CASSFVQGAWEQYF | TGTGCCAGCAGTTTCGTTCAGGGGGCTTGGGAGCAGTACTTC
. | 15 | TRBJ2-1 | TRBD2 | TRBV6-5 | CASRPAGGRDNEQFF | TGTGCCAGCAGGCCCGCGGGCGGGAGGGACAATGAGCAGTTCTTC
. | 12 | TRBJ1-6 | . | TRBV19 | CASSRAYSPLHF | TGTGCCAGTAGTCGGGCCTATTCACCCCTCCACTTT
. | 13 | TRBJ2-7 | . | TRBV10-1 | CASGPDGPYEQYF | TGCGCCAGCGGCCCGGACGGTCCCTACGAGCAGTACTTC
once | 13 | TRBJ2-5 | . | TRBV19 | CASRILGQETQYF | TGTGCCAGTAGAATTCTGGGCCAAGAGACCCAGTACTTC
once | 15 | TRBJ2-3 | TRBD2 | TRBV6-5 | CASSPAAGDTDTQYF | TGTGCCAGCAGTCCCGCGGCGGGGGACACAGATACGCAGTATTTT
. | 16 | TRBJ1-1 | . | TRBV28 | CASRRAGGDGYTEAFF | TGTGCCAGCAGACGGGCTGGTGGCGACGGGTACACTGAAGCTTTCTTT
. | 12 | TRBJ2-7 | . | TRBV6-1 | CASSEEPYEQYF | TGTGCCAGCAGTGAAGAACCCTACGAGCAGTACTTC
. | 13 | TRBJ1-1 | . | TRBV21-1 | CASSNKKNTEAFF | TGTGCCAGCAGCAACAAAAAGAACACTGAAGCTTTCTTT
once | 13 | TRBJ2-4 | . | TRBV5-1 | CASSFGVSDIQYF | TGCGCCAGCAGCTTTGGGGTCTCGGACATTCAGTACTTC
. | 14 | TRBJ2-1 | . | TRBV4-2 | CASRSASSYNEQFF | TGTGCCAGTCGATCGGCTAGCTCCTACAATGAGCAGTTCTTC
. | 15 | TRBJ2-1 | TRBD2 | TRBV7-2 | CASSVTSGRYNEQFF | TGTGCCAGCAGCGTGACTAGCGGCAGATACAATGAGCAGTTCTTC
few | 13 | TRBJ1-1 | . | TRBV30 | CAWSAPRNTEAFF | TGTGCCTGGAGTGCTCCAAGGAACACTGAAGCTTTCTTT
. | 14 | TRBJ1-1 | TRBD1 | TRBV7-3 | CASRLQGASTEAFF | TGTGCCAGCAGGCTACAGGGGGCGTCCACTGAAGCTTTCTTT
. | 11 | TRBJ2-1 | . | TRBV9 | CASSVSDEQFF | TGTGCCAGCAGCGTATCCGATGAGCAGTTCTTC
. | 14 | TRBJ1-1 | . | TRBV5-1 | CASSLGQLSRGAFF | TGCGCCAGCAGCTTGGGACAGTTATCCCGCGGAGCTTTCTTT
. | 13 | TRBJ2-5 | . | TRBV2 | CASSVRSFETQYF | TGTGCCAGCAGTGTTCGTTCGTTTGAGACCCAGTACTTC
. | 15 | TRBJ2-1 | TRBD2 | TRBV3-1/TRBV3-2 | CASSQDASGGHEQFF | TGTGCCAGCAGCCAAGACGCTAGCGGGGGTCATGAGCAGTTCTTC
once | 17 | TRBJ2-7 | . | TRBV5-6 | CASSLVSRGSYPGEQYF | TGTGCCAGCAGCTTGGTTTCCCGGGGGTCCTACCCTGGCGAGCAGTACTTC
. | 14 | TRBJ2-6 | . | TRBV25-1 | CASSEGSGANVLTF | TGTGCCAGCAGTGAAGGGTCCGGGGCCAACGTCCTGACTTTC
. | 16 | TRBJ2-1 | TRBD2 | TRBV9 | CASSVGSGGGSNEQFF | TGTGCCAGCAGCGTAGGGAGCGGGGGGGGAAGCAATGAGCAGTTCTTC
. | 14 | TRBJ2-2 | TRBD2 | TRBV6-5 | CASRAGVETGELFF | TGTGCCAGCAGAGCGGGAGTAGAGACCGGGGAGCTGTTTTTT
. | 14 | TRBJ2-1 | TRBD2 | TRBV11-2 | CASGTSGGANEQFF | TGTGCCAGCGGGACTAGCGGGGGGGCCAATGAGCAGTTCTTC
. | 14 | TRBJ1-5 | TRBD1 | TRBV2 | CASSRDRNEQPQHF | TGTGCCAGCAGCCGGGACAGGAATGAGCAGCCCCAGCATTTT
. | 13 | TRBJ1-1 | . | TRBV12-3/TRBV12-4 | CASSLEISTEAFF | TGTGCCAGCAGTTTAGAGATTAGCACTGAAGCTTTCTTT